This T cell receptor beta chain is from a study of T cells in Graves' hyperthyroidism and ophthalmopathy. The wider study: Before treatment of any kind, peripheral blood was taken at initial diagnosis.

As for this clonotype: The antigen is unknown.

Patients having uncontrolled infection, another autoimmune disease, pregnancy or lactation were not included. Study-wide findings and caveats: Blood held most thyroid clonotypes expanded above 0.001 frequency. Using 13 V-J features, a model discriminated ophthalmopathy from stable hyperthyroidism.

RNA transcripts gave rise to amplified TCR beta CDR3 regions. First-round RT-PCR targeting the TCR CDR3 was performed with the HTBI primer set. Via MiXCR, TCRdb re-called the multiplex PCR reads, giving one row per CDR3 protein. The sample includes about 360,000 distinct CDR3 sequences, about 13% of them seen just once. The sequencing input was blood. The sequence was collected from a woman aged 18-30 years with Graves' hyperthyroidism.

The CDR3 loop is CASSLAASGVINIQYF. The CDR3 DNA follows: TGCGCCAGCAGCTTGGCAGCTAGCGGGGTAATAAACATTCAGTACTTC. The rearrangement joins TRBV5-1 to TRBJ2-4, with 9 bases matching TRBD2. The length of the CDR3 is 16 residues. The V segment lost 0 bases and the J segment 6 bases; nucleotides outside the gene matches: 7. CDR1 and CDR2 (germline): SGHRS, YFSETQ.